These 5 T cell receptor beta chains were all obtained from the same sample, sequenced in a study of T cell repertoires in cytomegalovirus infection. TCRdb redid the calling of the reads with MiXCR, one entry per CDR3 protein. The top ten hold about 13% of the sample, which has 350,000 to 500,000 distinct CDR3 sequences, approximately 32% seen once. Sequencing used PBMCs. These receptors came from a human donor in good health (CMV status not recorded). Some clones in this sample may be carry-over from other donors' samples.

This sequence joins TRBV6-2 or TRBV6-3 and TRBJ1-5; 7 bases are a match to TRBD1. The CDR3 has 13 amino acids. Trimming took 6 bases from V and 4 from J; bases not matched to a gene: 3. Germline loops: CDR1 MNHEY, CDR2 SVGEGT. Here the CDR3 reads CASRGTANQPQHF. The DNA of the CDR3 is TGTGCCAGCAGGGGGACAGCAAATCAGCCCCAGCATTTT.

In DNA form, the CDR3 reads TGTGCCAGTAGTATACGCTGGGGCCACGACTACGAGCAGTACTTC. It yields the protein CASSIRWGHDYEQYF. The chain employs TRBV19 and TRBJ2-7, with a possible D match to TRBD1 (5 bases). V was pared by 2 bases and J by 3 bases, with 14 bases between. The CDR3 spans 15 residues. CDR1 is LNHDA and CDR2 is SQIVND in the germline V gene (reference sequence).

The chain joins TRBV19 to TRBJ2-1, with 10 bases lining up with TRBD2. The V gene end was trimmed by 2 bases and the J gene end by 10 bases; junction bases not matched to a gene: 8. The CDR3 is made up of 15 amino acids. Germline CDR1 LNHDA, CDR2 SQIVND (reference sequence). Here the CDR3 reads CASSISSGGKYEQFF. The CDR3 region has the DNA TGTGCCAGTAGTATAAGTAGCGGGGGGAAGTACGAGCAGTTCTTC.

This clonotype was seen a few times. The rearrangement joins TRBV28 to TRBJ2-2; D perhaps matches TRBD2 (5 bases). The CDR3 contains 14 residues. With 1 base removed from V and 7 bases from J, the gap between germline ends came to 10 bases. Per germline, CDR1 MDHEN and CDR2 SYDVKM. This CDR3 is CASSLSLGDGELFF. The CDR3 region has the DNA TGTGCCAGCAGTTTATCCCTCGGGGACGGGGAGCTGTTTTTT.

On this clonotype itself: Possible read error: a much larger clone is one base away. The conserved closing phenylalanine or tryptophan is absent in this CDR3, likely reflecting a read error. The V gene is TRBV4-2, the J gene TRBJ2-3, with 8 bases fitting TRBD2. This CDR3 spans 17 amino acids. Germline CDR1 reads LGHNA; CDR2 reads YNFKEQ. V gave up 4 bases and J gave up 3 bases; unmatched junction bases: 12. The CDR3 here is CASSLRGQRGTTDTQYC. The CDR3 region has the DNA TGTGCCAGCAGCCTACGCGGGCAGCGGGGGACAACAGATACGCAGTATTGT.